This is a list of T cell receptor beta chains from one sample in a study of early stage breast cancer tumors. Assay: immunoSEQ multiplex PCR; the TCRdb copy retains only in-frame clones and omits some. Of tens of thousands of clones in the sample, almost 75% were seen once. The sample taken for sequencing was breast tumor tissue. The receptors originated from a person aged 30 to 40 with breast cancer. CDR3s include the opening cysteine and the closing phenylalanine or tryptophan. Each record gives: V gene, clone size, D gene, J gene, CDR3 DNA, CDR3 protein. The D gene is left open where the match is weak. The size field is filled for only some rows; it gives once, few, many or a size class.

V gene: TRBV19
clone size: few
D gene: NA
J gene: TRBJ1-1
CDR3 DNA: TGTGCCAGTTTATCTCCGGGACACCTAAACACTGAAGCTTTCTTT
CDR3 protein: CASLSPGHLNTEAFF

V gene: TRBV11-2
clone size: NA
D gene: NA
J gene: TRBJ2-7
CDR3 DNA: TGTGCCAGCAGCTCTGTAGGCGGCACTTTCTACGAGCAGTACTTC
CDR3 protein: CASSSVGGTFYEQYF

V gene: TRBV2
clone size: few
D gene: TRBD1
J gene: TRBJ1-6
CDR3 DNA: TGTGCCAGCAGTGCACGACAGGGCGATAATTCACCCCTCCACTTT
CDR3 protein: CASSARQGDNSPLHF

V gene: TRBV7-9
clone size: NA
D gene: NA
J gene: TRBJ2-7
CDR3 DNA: TGTGCCAGCAGCTTAGCTTACGGGGGCCCCTACGAGCAGTACTTC
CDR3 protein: CASSLAYGGPYEQYF

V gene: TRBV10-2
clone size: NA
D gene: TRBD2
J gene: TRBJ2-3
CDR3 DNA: TGCGCCAGCATTGGACTAGCGGGTCCCACAGATACGCAGTATTTT
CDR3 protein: CASIGLAGPTDTQYF

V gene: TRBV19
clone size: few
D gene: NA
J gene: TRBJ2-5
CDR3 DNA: TGTGCCAGTAGTATGATGGCGGGGACAGAGACCCAGTACTTC
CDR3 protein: CASSMMAGTETQYF

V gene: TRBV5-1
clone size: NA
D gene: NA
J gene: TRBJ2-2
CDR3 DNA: TGCGCCAGCAGCTTGGAAAGAACCGCGAACACCGGGGAGCTGTTTTTT
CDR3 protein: CASSLERTANTGELFF

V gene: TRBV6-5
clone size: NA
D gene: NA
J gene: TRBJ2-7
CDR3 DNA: TGTGCCAGCAGTTACGGGTCAACTACCTACGAGCAGTACTTC
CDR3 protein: CASSYGSTTYEQYF

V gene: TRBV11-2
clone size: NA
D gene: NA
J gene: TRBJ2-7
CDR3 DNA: TGTGCCAGCAGCTTAGATCCCCAGGGGCCGGAGCAGTACTTC
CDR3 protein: CASSLDPQGPEQYF

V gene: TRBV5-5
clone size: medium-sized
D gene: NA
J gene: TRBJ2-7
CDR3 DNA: TGTGCCAGCACCGATCGACCTGCTACCGTAGGCTCCTACGAGCAGTACTTC
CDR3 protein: CASTDRPATVGSYEQYF

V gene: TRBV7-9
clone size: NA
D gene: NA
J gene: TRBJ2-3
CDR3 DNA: TGTGCCAGCAGCTGGGGACCCCAGGGTCCCGATACGCAGTATTTT
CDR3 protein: CASSWGPQGPDTQYF

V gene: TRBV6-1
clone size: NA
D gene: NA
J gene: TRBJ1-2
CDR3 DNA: TGTGCCAGCACCCTACAGGGAGAAGGTAGCTATGGCTACACCTTC
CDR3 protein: CASTLQGEGSYGYTF

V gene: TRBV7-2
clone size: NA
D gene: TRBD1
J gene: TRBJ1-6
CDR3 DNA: TGTGCCAGCAGCTTGGGGACAGGCGGCTATAATTCACCCCTCCACTTT
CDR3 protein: CASSLGTGGYNSPLHF

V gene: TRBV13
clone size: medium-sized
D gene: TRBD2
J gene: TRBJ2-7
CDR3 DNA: TGTGCCAGCAGCTTAGAGACTAGCGGGACCTACGAGCAGTACTTC
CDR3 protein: CASSLETSGTYEQYF